These T cell receptor beta chains were read from a single sample in a study of blood T cell repertoires in COVID-19. Repertoires were generated with immunoSEQ multiplex PCR, while TCRdb's copy carries only in-frame clones and drops some. The data contain around 430,000 clones, about 91% of them singletons. Material for sequencing was peripheral blood. The origin of the receptors is a woman aged 45-65 years with COVID-19, enrolled during active disease. Both conserved end residues are part of each CDR3. A D gene is named only where the DNA matches it firmly. Not all rows give a size; the values are once, few, many and, for expanded clones, a class.

V gene,D gene,J gene,clone size,CDR3 DNA,CDR3 protein
TRBV30,TRBD1,TRBJ2-5,.,TGTGCCTGGAGTAAGCCAGGGGGACGGGAGACCCAGTACTTC,CAWSKPGGRETQYF
TRBV7-8,.,TRBJ1-3,.,TGTGCCAGCAGCTTACTTTCGGGACTGATCTCTGGAAACACCATATATTTT,CASSLLSGLISGNTIYF
TRBV19,.,TRBJ2-7,.,TGTGCCAGTAGTATAAGGGTGAGGGGGTCCTACGAGCAGTACTTC,CASSIRVRGSYEQYF
TRBV3-1/TRBV3-2,.,TRBJ1-6,.,TGTGCCAGCAGCCAAGTATCTAGGCCTAATTCTGGATTCCTCCACTTT,CASSQVSRPNSGFLHF
TRBV6-5,TRBD1,TRBJ1-6,.,TGTGCCAGCAGGCGGACAGGGGATGATTCACCCCTCCACTTT,CASRRTGDDSPLHF
TRBV30,.,TRBJ2-7,.,TGTGCCTGGAGTCCACCTGAGGGGGGGGAAGGGGCCTACGAGCAGTACTTC,CAWSPPEGGEGAYEQYF
TRBV12-3/TRBV12-4,TRBD1,TRBJ1-2,.,TGTGCCACCGAGGGGGCGGTTAACTATGGCTACACCTTC,CATEGAVNYGYTF
TRBV6-1,.,TRBJ1-1,.,TGTGCCAGCAGTGAATCCTTGACAGGGAACACTGAAGCTTTCTTT,CASSESLTGNTEAFF
TRBV2,.,TRBJ1-3,few,TGTGCCAGCGAGCTATCTTCTGGAAACACCATATATTTT,CASELSSGNTIYF
TRBV2,TRBD2,TRBJ2-1,.,TGTGCCAGCAGTTTACGGACTAGCGGGGGACCTTACAATGAGCAGTTCTTC,CASSLRTSGGPYNEQFF
TRBV12-3/TRBV12-4,.,TRBJ1-2,.,TGTGCCAGCAGCCGACAGAATTATGGCTACACCTTC,CASSRQNYGYTF
TRBV2,.,TRBJ1-4,.,TGTGCCAGCATTCATGTCACCGGAGGCGAAAAACTGTTTTTT,CASIHVTGGEKLFF
TRBV6-5,TRBD1,TRBJ2-7,.,TGTGCCAGCAGAGACACCCGACAGGGTGCCTACGAGCAGTACTTC,CASRDTRQGAYEQYF
TRBV19,.,TRBJ1-5,.,TGTGCCAGTAGTATAGCCGCAGGGGGCAATCAGCCCCAGCATTTT,CASSIAAGGNQPQHF
TRBV12-3/TRBV12-4,TRBD1,TRBJ2-1,.,TGTGCCAGCAGCCGACAGGGTTGGGATGAGCAGTTCTTC,CASSRQGWDEQFF
TRBV20-1,.,TRBJ2-7,.,TGCAGTGCTAGCCCGCAAGCAGAGGAGTACTTC,CSASPQAEEYF
TRBV5-1,.,TRBJ2-2,.,TGCGCCAGCCATCAGGTGAACACCGGGGAGCTGTTTTTT,CASHQVNTGELFF
TRBV7-2,TRBD1,TRBJ1-5,.,TGTGCCAGCAGCTCTAGGACAGGGGGAGGTCAGCCCCAGCATTTT,CASSSRTGGGQPQHF
TRBV10-3,.,TRBJ1-6,.,TGTGCCATCAGTGAGCGGGAGCTCAATTCACCCCTCCACTTT,CAISERELNSPLHF
TRBV10-1,.,TRBJ2-3,.,TGCGCCAGCAGTGAAGTCGACTGGGAGGCAGATACGCAGTATTTT,CASSEVDWEADTQYF
TRBV6-1,TRBD2,TRBJ2-3,.,TGTGCCAGCAGTGAGACTAGCGGGGGCTTCACAGATACGCAGTATTTT,CASSETSGGFTDTQYF
TRBV6-6,TRBD1,TRBJ1-1,.,TGTGCCAGCAGTAATCCGGGACAGGGGAACACTGAAGCTTTCTTT,CASSNPGQGNTEAFF
TRBV2,.,TRBJ1-5,.,TGTGCCAGCAGTGAAGGGGCAGGGAGGGGTCAGCCCCAGCATTTT,CASSEGAGRGQPQHF
TRBV12-3/TRBV12-4,TRBD1,TRBJ1-2,.,TGTGCCAGCAGTCCGGGACAGGCGTATGGCTACACCTTC,CASSPGQAYGYTF
TRBV2,TRBD1,TRBJ1-5,.,TGTGCCAGCAGTGAGCAGGGGGGAAGTCAGCCCCAGCATTTT,CASSEQGGSQPQHF
TRBV9,TRBD2,TRBJ2-2,once,TGTGCCAGCAGCGTAGGCGGGAGCGCCGGGGAGCTGTTTTTT,CASSVGGSAGELFF
TRBV5-1,TRBD1,TRBJ2-1,.,TGCGCCAGCAGCTCAACGACAGGGGTTGGGGAGCAGTTCTTC,CASSSTTGVGEQFF
TRBV14,.,TRBJ2-1,.,TGTGCCAGCAGCCAAAGGGGGGGCCCCTACAATGAGCAGTTCTTC,CASSQRGGPYNEQFF
TRBV5-1,.,TRBJ1-1,.,TGCGCCAGCAGCCCACCTCCGGTATTGACAGGATCGAACACTGAAGCTTTCTTT,CASSPPPVLTGSNTEAFF
TRBV4-1,.,TRBJ1-1,.,TGCGCCAGCGCCCGATCGGGGGTCGGTAGTCGGGCTTTCTTT,CASARSGVGSRAFF
TRBV4-2,.,TRBJ2-4,.,TGTGCCAGCAGCTCCCGAGGGAATGGCAAAAACATTCAGTACTTC,CASSSRGNGKNIQYF
TRBV18,.,TRBJ2-2,.,TGTGCCAGCTCGTCGACAGGACTCACCGGGGAGCTGTTTTTT,CASSSTGLTGELFF
TRBV5-6,TRBD1,TRBJ2-7,.,TGTGCCAGCAGCTTGGCCCGACAGGGGGCGCGGTACGAGCAGTACTTC,CASSLARQGARYEQYF
TRBV2,.,TRBJ2-1,few,TGTGCCAGCATTGAAGTCAGCTCCTACAATGAGCAGTTCTTC,CASIEVSSYNEQFF
TRBV3-1/TRBV3-2,.,TRBJ2-3,.,TGTGCCAGCAGCCAACGCGCCGCTCTTACAGATACGCAGTATTTT,CASSQRAALTDTQYF
TRBV24-1,TRBD1,TRBJ2-5,.,TGTGCCACCAGTGAAGGGGGCCGAGAGACCCAGTACTTC,CATSEGGRETQYF
TRBV19,.,TRBJ2-3,.,TGTGCCAGTAATGGGGGGAGGACAGATACGCAGTATTTT,CASNGGRTDTQYF
TRBV19,TRBD1,TRBJ1-6,.,TGTGCCAGTACTTCCTCTGCGACAGGGGCCTATTCACCCCTCCACTTT,CASTSSATGAYSPLHF
TRBV5-1,.,TRBJ2-7,.,TGCGCCAGCGTTGCCGGGACACATCCCACCGAGCAGTACTTC,CASVAGTHPTEQYF
TRBV6-1,TRBD2,TRBJ2-7,.,TGTGCCAGCAGTGAAAGAGAGCGGGACCCTTACTACGAGCAGTACTTC,CASSERERDPYYEQYF
TRBV6-5,TRBD1,TRBJ2-7,.,TGTGCCAGCAGAAGCCGGGACAGGTTTTACGAGCAGTACTTC,CASRSRDRFYEQYF
TRBV7-9,.,TRBJ1-5,.,TGTGCCAGCAGCTTACAGGCCCGGGGGCAGCCCCAGCATTTT,CASSLQARGQPQHF
TRBV19,TRBD1,TRBJ1-1,.,TGTGCCAGTAGTATACTACCGGGACAGGGAAGTGGCACTGAAGCTTTCTTT,CASSILPGQGSGTEAFF
TRBV27,.,TRBJ1-2,.,TGTGCCAGCAGTACCTGGAAGGACAGTGGGGGCTACACCTTC,CASSTWKDSGGYTF
TRBV5-1,.,TRBJ2-3,.,TGCGCCAGCAGTCCAGAAATCACAGATACGCAGTATTTT,CASSPEITDTQYF
TRBV30,TRBD1,TRBJ1-6,.,TGTGCCTGGAAGGGACAGGCGTCAAATTCACCCCTCCACTTT,CAWKGQASNSPLHF